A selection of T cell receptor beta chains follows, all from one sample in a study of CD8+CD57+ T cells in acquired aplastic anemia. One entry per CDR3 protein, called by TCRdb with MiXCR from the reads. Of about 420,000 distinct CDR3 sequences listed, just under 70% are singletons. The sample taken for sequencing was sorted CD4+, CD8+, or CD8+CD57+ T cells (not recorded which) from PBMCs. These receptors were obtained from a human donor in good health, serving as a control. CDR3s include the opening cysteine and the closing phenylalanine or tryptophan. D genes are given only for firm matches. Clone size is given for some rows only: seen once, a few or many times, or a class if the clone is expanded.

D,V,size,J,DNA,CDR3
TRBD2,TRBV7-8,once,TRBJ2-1,TGCGCCAGCTTAGGGGAGGGTGAGCAGTTCTTC,CASLGEGEQFF
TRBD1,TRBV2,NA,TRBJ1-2,TGTGCCAGCAGTGGGGACAGGGAAGATGGCTACACCTTC,CASSGDREDGYTF
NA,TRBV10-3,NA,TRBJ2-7,TGTGCCATCGGTCAGGGTGGGAACGAGCAGGACTTC,CAIGQGGNEQDF
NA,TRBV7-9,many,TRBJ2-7,TGTGCCAGCAGCGCAACTTTGACGAGGACCTACGAGCAGTACTTC,CASSATLTRTYEQYF
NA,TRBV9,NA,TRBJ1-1,TGTGCCAGCAGCGGACACTTACTCATAGATACTGAGGCTTTCTTT,CASSGHLLIDTEAFF
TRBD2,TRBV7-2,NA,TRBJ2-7,TGTGCCAGCAGCCGTAACAGCGGGGTTTCCTACGAGCAGTACTTC,CASSRNSGVSYEQYF
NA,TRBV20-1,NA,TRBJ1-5,TGCAGTGCTCACCCTGGGGAGGAGCCCCAGCATTTT,CSAHPGEEPQHF
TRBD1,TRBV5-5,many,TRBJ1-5,TGTGCCAGCAGCTTGGTCCCGGGACAGGGGAACAATCAGCCCCAGCATTTT,CASSLVPGQGNNQPQHF
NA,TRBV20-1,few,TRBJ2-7,TGCAGTGCTAGACACGTCCAGGGCGATACCTACGAGCAGTACTTC,CSARHVQGDTYEQYF
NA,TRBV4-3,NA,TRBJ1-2,TGCGCCAGCAGCCAAGCGAATCAGGGGCTCTATGGCTACACCTTC,CASSQANQGLYGYTF
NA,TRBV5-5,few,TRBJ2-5,TGTGCCAGCAGCTTGGGCAAGGGGACGGGGGAGACCCAGTACTTC,CASSLGKGTGETQYF
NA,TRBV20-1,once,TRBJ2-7,TGCAGTGCGGTGGGGGGCTACGAAGCGTACTTC,CSAVGGYEAYF
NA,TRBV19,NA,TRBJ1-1,TGTGCCAGTAGTTTGGGCAGATCGAACACTGAAGCTTTCTTT,CASSLGRSNTEAFF
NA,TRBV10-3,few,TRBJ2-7,TGTGCCATCAGTGAGAACGACAGTCGTGAGCAGTACTTC,CAISENDSREQYF
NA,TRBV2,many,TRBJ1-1,TGTGCCAGCAGGACACACAGGGAGCGCACTGAAGCTTTCTTT,CASRTHRERTEAFF
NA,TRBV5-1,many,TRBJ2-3,TGCGCCAGCAGCAACGACGGGGGTACGCAGTATTTT,CASSNDGGTQYF
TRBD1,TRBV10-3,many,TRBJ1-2,TGTGCCGTGGGACAGGGCGATGGCTACACCTTC,CAVGQGDGYTF
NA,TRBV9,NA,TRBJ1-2,TGTGCCAGCAGGTCGGGGCCAGGGGACGACTATGGCTACACCTTC,CASRSGPGDDYGYTF
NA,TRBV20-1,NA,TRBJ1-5,TGCAGTGCTATGAGGGGGTCGGATCAGCCCCAGCATTTT,CSAMRGSDQPQHF
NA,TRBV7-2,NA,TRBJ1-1,TGTGCCAGCAGCACCGGGTTGGCGGGGACTACTGACAGTTTCTTT,CASSTGLAGTTDSFF
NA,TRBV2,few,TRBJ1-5,TGTGCCAGCAGCTCCGACAGAGGGGATCAGCCCCAGCATTTT,CASSSDRGDQPQHF
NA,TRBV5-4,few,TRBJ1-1,TGTGCCCTCGGTCGGGGGGGGCCCAGTGAAGCTTTCTTT,CALGRGGPSEAFF
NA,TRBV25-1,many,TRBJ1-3,TGTGCCAGCAGTGATGGGGGTGGAAACACCATATATTTT,CASSDGGGNTIYF
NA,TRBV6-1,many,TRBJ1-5,TGTGCCAGCAGTGATGAGTTTTATCAGCCCCAGCATTTT,CASSDEFYQPQHF
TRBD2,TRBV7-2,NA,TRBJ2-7,TGTGCCAGCGGCGGGGGAGCCTCAACAACCCAAGAGCACTACTTC,CASGGGASTTQEHYF
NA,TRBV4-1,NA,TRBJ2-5,TGCGCCAGCAGCCAAGAGGGGGCCGGGGAGACCCAGTACTTC,CASSQEGAGETQYF
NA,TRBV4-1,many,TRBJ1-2,TGCGCCAGCAGCTCTACCGGGACCTTTAACTATGGCTACACCTTC,CASSSTGTFNYGYTF
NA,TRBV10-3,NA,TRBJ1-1,TGTGCCATCAGCGCGTACAGGGCGGACTACACTGTAGCTTTCTTT,CAISAYRADYTVAFF